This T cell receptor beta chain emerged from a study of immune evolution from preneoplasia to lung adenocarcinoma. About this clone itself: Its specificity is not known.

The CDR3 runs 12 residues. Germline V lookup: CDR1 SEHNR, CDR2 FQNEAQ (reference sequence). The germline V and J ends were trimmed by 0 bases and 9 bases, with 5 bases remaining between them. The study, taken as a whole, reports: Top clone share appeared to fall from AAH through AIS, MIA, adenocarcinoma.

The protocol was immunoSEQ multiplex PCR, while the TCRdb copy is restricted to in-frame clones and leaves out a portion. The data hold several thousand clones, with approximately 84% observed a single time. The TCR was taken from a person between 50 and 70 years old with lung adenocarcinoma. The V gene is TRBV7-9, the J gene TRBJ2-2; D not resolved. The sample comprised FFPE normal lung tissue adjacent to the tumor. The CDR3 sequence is CASSLASRELFF. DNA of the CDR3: TGTGCCAGCAGCTTAGCAAGCCGGGAGCTGTTTTTT.